This T cell receptor beta chain was observed in a study of CD4+ T cells in melanoma. Germline assignment: CDR1 ENHRY and CDR2 SYGVKD. This CDR3 region has 15 residues. V lost 10 bases to trimming and J lost 1 base, with 14 bases between them. Whole-study results and caveats: A reported correlation linked neoantigen-specific CD4+ T cells to CD8+, macrophage and B cell function. Reportedly, melanoma neoantigen-specific CD4+ T cells showed varied differentiation states.

Assay used: immunoSEQ multiplex PCR; TCRdb lists only in-frame clones, some missing. The table shows around 50,000 clones, with roughly 87% occurring only once. Turning to this clone: The antigen is not known.

The sequence derives from a human donor with melanoma. The rearrangement uses TRBV10-3 and TRBJ1-6, with a possible D match to TRBD1 (6 bases). Material: peripheral blood. CDR3 in amino acids: CATARGGSYNSPLHF. CDR3 coding DNA: TGTGCCACCGCCAGGGGTGGGTCCTATAATTCACCCCTCCACTTT.